This record looks at one TCR beta chain sequence and its context. For every donor, a draw yielded around 10 milliliters of peripheral blood. Isolated per sample were at least 6.5 million PBMCs. Germline assignment: CDR1 SQVTM and CDR2 ANQGSEA. Trimming removed 4 bases from V and 8 bases from J, with 16 bases in between. The CDR3 spans 13 residues. The second PCR ran about 6 to 11 cycles with a sample-barcoded 5' primer and J-beta primers. One entry per CDR3 protein, called by TCRdb with MiXCR from the 5' RACE reads. Seen here are 650,000 to 900,000 distinct CDR3 sequences, approximately 67% observed once, and the top ten hold 25% to 35%. The data are from a study of blood T cells in healthy people across ages. Study-wide background: About one barcoded TCR beta cDNA was captured per two T cells.

The chain links TRBV29-1 to TRBJ2-3; no definite D call. Material for sequencing was blood. The clonotype was recovered from a man younger than 40 in good health. CDR3 residues: CSVGSQAPSTQYF. CDR3 bases: TGCAGCGTTGGAAGTCAGGCTCCAAGTACGCAGTATTTT.